The entry below describes one TCR beta chain. The data stem from a study of monozygotic twins with inflammatory bowel disease. No DNA is given; TCRdb re-called the 5' RACE reads and lists each CDR3 protein once. The table gives 160,000 or so distinct CDR3 sequences; the top ten clones make up 2.4% of it. Germline CDR1 is SGHAT and CDR2 is FQNNGV. The length of the CDR3 is 15 residues. The V and J genes are TRBV11-2 and TRBJ2-7. This receptor was identified in a human donor with ulcerative colitis or Crohn's disease, or a healthy co-twin of an affected twin (not recorded which). Sequencing was done on a sample of blood. Here the CDR3 reads CASSLDRGPSYEQYF.